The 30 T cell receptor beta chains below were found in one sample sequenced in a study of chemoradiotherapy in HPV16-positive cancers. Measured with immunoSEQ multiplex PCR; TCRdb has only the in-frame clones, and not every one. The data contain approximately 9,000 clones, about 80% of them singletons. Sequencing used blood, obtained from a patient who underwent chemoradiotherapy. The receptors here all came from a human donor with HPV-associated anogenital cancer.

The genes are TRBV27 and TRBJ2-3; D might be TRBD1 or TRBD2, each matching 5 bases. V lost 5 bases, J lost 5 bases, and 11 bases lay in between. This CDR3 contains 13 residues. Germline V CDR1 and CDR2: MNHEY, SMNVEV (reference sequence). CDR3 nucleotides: TGTGCCAGCAGTGGGGGTTGGGAAGATACGCAGTATTTT. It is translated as CASSGGWEDTQYF.

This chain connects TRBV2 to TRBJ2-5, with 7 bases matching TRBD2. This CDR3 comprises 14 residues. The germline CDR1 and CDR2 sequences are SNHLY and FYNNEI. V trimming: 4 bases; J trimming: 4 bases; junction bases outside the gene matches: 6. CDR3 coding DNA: TGTGCCAGCAGTGGCGAGGGAGGGCGAGAGACCCAGTACTTC. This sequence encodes CASSGEGGRETQYF. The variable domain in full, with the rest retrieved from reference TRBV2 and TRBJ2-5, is EPEVTQTPSHQVTQMGQEVILRCVPISNHLYFYWYRQILGQKVEFLVSFYNNEISEKSEIFDDQFSVERPDGSNFTLKIRSTKLEDSAMYFCASSGEGGRETQYFGPGTRLLVL.

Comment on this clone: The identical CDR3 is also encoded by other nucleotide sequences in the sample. CDR3 DNA: TGTGCCAGCAGCTTGGGAACCGGGGAGCTGTTTTTT. It codes for CASSLGTGELFF. The chain uses TRBV11-2 and TRBJ2-2; unclear D gene. The CDR3 covers 12 residues. From germline, CDR1 is SGHAT and CDR2 FQNNGV. V was trimmed by 3 bases and J by 5 bases, leaving 4 bases between them.

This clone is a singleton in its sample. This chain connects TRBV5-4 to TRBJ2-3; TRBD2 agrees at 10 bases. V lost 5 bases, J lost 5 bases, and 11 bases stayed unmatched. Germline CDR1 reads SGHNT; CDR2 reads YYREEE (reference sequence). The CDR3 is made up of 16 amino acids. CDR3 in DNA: TGTGCCAGCAGTCTTCAGCGGGGGGGCCGGATAGATACGCAGTATTTT. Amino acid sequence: CASSLQRGGRIDTQYF.

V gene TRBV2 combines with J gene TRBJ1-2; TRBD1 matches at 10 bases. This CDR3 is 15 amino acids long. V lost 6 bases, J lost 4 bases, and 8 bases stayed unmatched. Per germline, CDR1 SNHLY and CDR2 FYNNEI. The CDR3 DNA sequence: TGTGCCAGCAGCTACACGACAGGGGGCGGCTATGGCTACACCTTC. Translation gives CASSYTTGGGYGYTF.

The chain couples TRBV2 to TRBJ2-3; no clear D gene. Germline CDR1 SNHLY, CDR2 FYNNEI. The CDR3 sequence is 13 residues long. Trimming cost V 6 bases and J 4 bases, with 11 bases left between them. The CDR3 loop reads CASSPTGADTQYF. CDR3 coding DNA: TGTGCCAGCAGCCCCACGGGCGCAGATACGCAGTATTTT.

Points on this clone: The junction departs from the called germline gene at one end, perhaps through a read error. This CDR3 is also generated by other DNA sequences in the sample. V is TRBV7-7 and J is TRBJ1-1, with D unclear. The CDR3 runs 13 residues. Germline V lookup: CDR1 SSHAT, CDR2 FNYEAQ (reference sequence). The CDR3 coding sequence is TGTGCTAGCAGCTTGGATAAGAACACTGAAGCTTTCTTT. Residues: CASSLDKNTEAFF. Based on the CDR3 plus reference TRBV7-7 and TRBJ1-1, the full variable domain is GAGVSQSPRYKVTKRGQDVTLRCDPISSHATLYWYQQALGQGPEFLTYFNYEAQPDKSGLPSDRFSAERPEGSISTLTIQRTEQRDSAMYRCASSLDKNTEAFFGQGTRLTVV.

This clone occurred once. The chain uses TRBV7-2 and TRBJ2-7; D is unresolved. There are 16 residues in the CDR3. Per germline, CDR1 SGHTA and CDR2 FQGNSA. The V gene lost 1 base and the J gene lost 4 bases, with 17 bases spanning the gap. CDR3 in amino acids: CASSLEESRTGYEQYF. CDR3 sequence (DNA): TGTGCCAGCAGCTTAGAGGAGTCGAGAACTGGTTACGAGCAGTACTTC.

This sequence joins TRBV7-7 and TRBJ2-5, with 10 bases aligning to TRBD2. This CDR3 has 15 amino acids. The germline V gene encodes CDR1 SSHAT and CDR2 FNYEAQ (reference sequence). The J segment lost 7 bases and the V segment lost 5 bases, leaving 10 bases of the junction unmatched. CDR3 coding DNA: TGTGCCAGCAGCCAAACCGGGACTAGCGAAGGGACCCAGTACTTC. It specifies CASSQTGTSEGTQYF.

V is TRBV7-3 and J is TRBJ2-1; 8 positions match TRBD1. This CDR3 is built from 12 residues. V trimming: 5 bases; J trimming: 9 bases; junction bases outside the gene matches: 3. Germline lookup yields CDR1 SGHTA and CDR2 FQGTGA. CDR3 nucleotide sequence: TGTGCCAGCAGCCGGACAGGGACTGAGCAGTTCTTC. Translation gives CASSRTGTEQFF.

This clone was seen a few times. CDR3 bases: TGTGCCAGCCAGCCAAGCTATTCGGCCAAAAACATTCAGTACTTC. This codes for CASQPSYSAKNIQYF. The chain has TRBV2 and TRBJ2-4; D call uncertain. V lost 8 bases to trimming and J lost 1 base, with 15 bases between them. CDR1 SNHLY and CDR2 FYNNEI come from the germline V gene. The CDR3 spans 15 residues.

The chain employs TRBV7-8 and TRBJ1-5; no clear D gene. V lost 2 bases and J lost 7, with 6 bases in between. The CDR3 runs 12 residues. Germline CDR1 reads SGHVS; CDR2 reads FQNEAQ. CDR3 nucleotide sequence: TGTGCCAGCAGCTTAATGGGACAGCCCCAGCATTTT. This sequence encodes CASSLMGQPQHF.

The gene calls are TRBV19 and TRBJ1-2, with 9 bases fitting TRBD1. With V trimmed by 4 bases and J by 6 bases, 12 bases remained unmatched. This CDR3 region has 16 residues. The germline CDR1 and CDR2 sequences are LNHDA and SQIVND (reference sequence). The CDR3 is CASSRVGGQGNDGYTF. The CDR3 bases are TGTGCCAGTAGTAGGGTTGGCGGACAGGGGAACGATGGCTACACCTTC.

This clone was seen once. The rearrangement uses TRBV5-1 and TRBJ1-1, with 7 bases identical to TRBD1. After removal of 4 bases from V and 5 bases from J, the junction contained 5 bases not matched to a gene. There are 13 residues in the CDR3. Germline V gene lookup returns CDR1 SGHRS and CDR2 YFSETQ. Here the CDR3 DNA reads TGCGCCAGCAGCCAGCAGGGGGGAACTGAAGCTTTCTTT. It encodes CASSQQGGTEAFF.

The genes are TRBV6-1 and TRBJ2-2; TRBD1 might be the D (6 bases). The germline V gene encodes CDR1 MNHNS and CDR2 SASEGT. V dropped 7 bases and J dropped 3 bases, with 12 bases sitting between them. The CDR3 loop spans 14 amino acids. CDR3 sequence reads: CASTGDTDTGELFF. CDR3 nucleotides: TGTGCCAGCACAGGGGACACGGACACCGGGGAGCTGTTTTTT.

CDR3 residues: CASSSLLYSNQPQHF. CDR3 DNA sequence: TGTGCCAGCAGCTCCCTCTTGTACAGCAATCAGCCCCAGCATTTT. This chain links TRBV7-2 with TRBJ1-5, with D unclear. Germline V gene lookup returns CDR1 SGHTA and CDR2 FQGNSA. Deletions cut 4 bases from V and 1 base from J, with 11 bases between. This CDR3 comprises 15 residues.

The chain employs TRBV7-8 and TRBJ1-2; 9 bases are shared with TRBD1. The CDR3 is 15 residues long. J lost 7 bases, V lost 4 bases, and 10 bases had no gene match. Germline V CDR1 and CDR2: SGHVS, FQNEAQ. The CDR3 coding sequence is TGTGCCAGCAGCTGGAGGACAGGGGAACAAGGTGGCTACACCTTC. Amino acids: CASSWRTGEQGGYTF.

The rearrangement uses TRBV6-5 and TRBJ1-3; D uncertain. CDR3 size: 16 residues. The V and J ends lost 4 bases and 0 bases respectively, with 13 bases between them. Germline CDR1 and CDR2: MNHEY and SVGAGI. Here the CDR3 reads CASSLGVGYSGNTIYF. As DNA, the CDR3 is TGTGCCAGCAGTTTAGGCGTAGGATACTCTGGAAACACCATATATTTT.

CDR3 residues: CASSSNRGLGTDTQYF. In nucleotides, the CDR3 is TGTGCCAGCAGCTCCAACAGGGGGCTGGGGACAGATACGCAGTATTTT. J is TRBJ2-3 and V is TRBV7-3, with 9 positions matching TRBD1. The CDR3 runs to 16 residues. The junction had 8 bases not matched to a gene; V was cut back by 4 bases and J by 3 bases. Germline V gene data show CDR1 as SGHTA and CDR2 as FQGTGA.

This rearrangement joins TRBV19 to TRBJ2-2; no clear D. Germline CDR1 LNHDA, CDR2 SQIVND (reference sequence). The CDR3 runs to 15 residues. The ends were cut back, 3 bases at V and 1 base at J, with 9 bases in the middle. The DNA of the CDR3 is TGTGCCAGTAGTATCAACAGACAGAACACCGGGGAGCTGTTTTTT. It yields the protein CASSINRQNTGELFF.

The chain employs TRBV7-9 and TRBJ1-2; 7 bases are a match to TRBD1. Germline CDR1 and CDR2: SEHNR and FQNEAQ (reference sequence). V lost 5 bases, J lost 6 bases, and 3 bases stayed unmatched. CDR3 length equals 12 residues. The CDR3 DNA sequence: TGTGCCAGCAGCCTCACAGGGGATGGCTACACCTTC. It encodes CASSLTGDGYTF.

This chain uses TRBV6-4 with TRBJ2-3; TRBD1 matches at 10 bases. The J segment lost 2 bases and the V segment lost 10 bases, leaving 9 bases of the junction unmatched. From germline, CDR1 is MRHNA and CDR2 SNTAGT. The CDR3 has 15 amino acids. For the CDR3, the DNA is TGTGCCACTAAGTCGGGGACAGGGGACACAGATACGCAGTATTTT. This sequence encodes CATKSGTGDTDTQYF.

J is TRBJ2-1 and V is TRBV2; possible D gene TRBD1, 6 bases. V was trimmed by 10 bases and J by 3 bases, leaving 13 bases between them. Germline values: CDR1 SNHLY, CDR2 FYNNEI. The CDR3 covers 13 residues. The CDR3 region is CATGRTVYNEQFF. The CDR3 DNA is TGTGCCACAGGACGGACAGTCTACAATGAGCAGTTCTTC.

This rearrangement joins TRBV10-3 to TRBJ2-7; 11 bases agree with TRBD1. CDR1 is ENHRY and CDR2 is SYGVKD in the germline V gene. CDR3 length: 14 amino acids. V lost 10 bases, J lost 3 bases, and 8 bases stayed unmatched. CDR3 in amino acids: CATGPGTGGYEQYF. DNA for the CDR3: TGTGCCACCGGACCCGGGACAGGGGGCTACGAGCAGTACTTC.

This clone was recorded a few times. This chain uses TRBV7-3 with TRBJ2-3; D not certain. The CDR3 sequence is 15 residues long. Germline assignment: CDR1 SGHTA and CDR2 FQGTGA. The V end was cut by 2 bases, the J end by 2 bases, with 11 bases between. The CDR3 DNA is TGTGCCAGCAGCTTATTCTATGGAACCACAGATACGCAGTATTTT. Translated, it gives CASSLFYGTTDTQYF.

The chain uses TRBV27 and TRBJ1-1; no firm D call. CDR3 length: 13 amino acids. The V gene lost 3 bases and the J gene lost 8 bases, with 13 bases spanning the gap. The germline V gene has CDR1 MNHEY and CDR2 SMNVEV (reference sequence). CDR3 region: CASSFSMGKEAFF. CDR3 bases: TGTGCCAGCAGTTTTTCAATGGGGAAGGAAGCTTTCTTT.

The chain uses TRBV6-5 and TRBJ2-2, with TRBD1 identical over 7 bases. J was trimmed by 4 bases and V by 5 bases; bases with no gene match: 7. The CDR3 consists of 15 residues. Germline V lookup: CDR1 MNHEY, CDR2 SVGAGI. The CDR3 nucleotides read TGTGCCAGCAGTATAGACAGGGCCTTCACCGGGGAGCTGTTTTTT. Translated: CASSIDRAFTGELFF.

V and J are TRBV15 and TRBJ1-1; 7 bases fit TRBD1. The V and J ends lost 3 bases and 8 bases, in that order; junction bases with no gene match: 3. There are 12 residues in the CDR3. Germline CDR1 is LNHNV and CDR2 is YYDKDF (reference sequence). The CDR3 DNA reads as TGTGCCACCAGCAGGAGCAGGGGGGAAGCTTTCTTT. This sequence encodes CATSRSRGEAFF.

CDR3 protein: CASSLAAGGQETQYF. The DNA of the CDR3 is TGTGCCAGCAGCTTGGCGGCAGGGGGACAAGAGACCCAGTACTTC. The gene calls are TRBV5-5 and TRBJ2-5; the match to TRBD1 covers 7 bases. V was pared by 0 bases and J by 2 bases, with 4 bases of the junction left unmatched. Germline V lookup: CDR1 SGHKS, CDR2 YYEKEE (reference sequence). This CDR3 has 15 amino acids.

The DNA for the CDR3 is TGTGCCAGCAGCGACCGGGACAGGGTCGGTAATGAAAAACTGTTTTTT. Residues: CASSDRDRVGNEKLFF. This chain joins TRBV28 and TRBJ1-4; TRBD1 matches at 9 bases. The CDR3 has 16 residues. Germline V gene data show CDR1 as MDHEN and CDR2 as SYDVKM. Trimming cost V 6 bases and J 4 bases; bases outside gene matches: 9.